This TCR beta chain appears in the sequencing data of a study of blood T cell repertoires in COVID-19. This clone has only a few counts. Some clones are missing from TCRdb's copy, which holds only in-frame ones; the method was immunoSEQ multiplex PCR. The sample includes 490,000 or so clones, approximately 88% of them seen just once. The clonotype originates from a woman between 40 and 50 years old who had recovered from COVID-19. Input material: PBMCs or T cells enriched from blood (not recorded which).

CDR3 sequence reads: CASSSPLTVNTEAFF. The DNA of the CDR3 is TGTGCCAGCAGCTCCCCTTTAACAGTGAACACTGAAGCTTTCTTT. This chain connects TRBV7-9 to TRBJ1-1; no clear D. CDR1 is SEHNR and CDR2 is FQNEAQ in the germline V gene (reference sequence). Deletions cut 4 bases from V and 0 bases from J, with 12 bases between. The CDR3 runs 15 residues.